The rows below give T cell receptor beta chains drawn from one sample of a study of blood T cell repertoires in COVID-19. Using immunoSEQ multiplex PCR, the repertoire was profiled, and TCRdb retains in-frame clones only, with some absent. The top ten clones hold about 12% of a sample with over 150,000 clones, around 83% of them seen once. The sequenced sample consisted of peripheral blood. The receptors derive from a woman aged 60-70 years with COVID-19, enrolled during active disease. Both conserved end residues are part of each CDR3. Each record gives: V gene, D gene, J gene, clone size, CDR3 DNA, CDR3 protein. A D gene is named only where the DNA matches it firmly. Size values are once, few and many counts, or a class for expanded clones, and some rows have none.

V gene: TRBV9
D gene: TRBD1
J gene: TRBJ1-2
clone size: -
CDR3 DNA: TGTGCCAGCAGCCCCCCCACAGGGGGCAACTATGGCTACACCTTC
CDR3 protein: CASSPPTGGNYGYTF

V gene: TRBV5-8
D gene: TRBD1
J gene: TRBJ1-4
clone size: -
CDR3 DNA: TGTGCCAGCAGCTTACAGGGGGCTGGGGAAAAACTGTTTTTT
CDR3 protein: CASSLQGAGEKLFF

V gene: TRBV3-1/TRBV3-2
D gene: -
J gene: TRBJ2-3
clone size: -
CDR3 DNA: TGTGCCAGCCGCGTGGACAGCGGAGGTCCAGATACGCAGTATTTT
CDR3 protein: CASRVDSGGPDTQYF

V gene: TRBV7-9
D gene: -
J gene: TRBJ1-5
clone size: -
CDR3 DNA: TGTGCCAGCAGCTTTTATCGTACGGACAATAGCAATCAGCCCCAGCATTTT
CDR3 protein: CASSFYRTDNSNQPQHF

V gene: TRBV7-6
D gene: -
J gene: TRBJ1-5
clone size: few
CDR3 DNA: TGTGCCAGCAGCTTAGAGGCAGGATCGAATCAGCCCCAGCATTTT
CDR3 protein: CASSLEAGSNQPQHF

V gene: TRBV7-3
D gene: -
J gene: TRBJ2-2
clone size: once
CDR3 DNA: TGTGCCAGCAGCTTAATCGGTGGGGAGCTGTTTTTT
CDR3 protein: CASSLIGGELFF

V gene: TRBV29-1
D gene: TRBD1
J gene: TRBJ2-4
clone size: -
CDR3 DNA: TGCAGCGTAGCGACAGGGGACATTCAGTACTTC
CDR3 protein: CSVATGDIQYF

V gene: TRBV3-1/TRBV3-2
D gene: TRBD2
J gene: TRBJ2-1
clone size: -
CDR3 DNA: TGTGCCAGCAGCCAAGATTCGGGGGGGTGGTACAATGAGCAGTTCTTC
CDR3 protein: CASSQDSGGWYNEQFF

V gene: TRBV10-1
D gene: -
J gene: TRBJ1-1
clone size: -
CDR3 DNA: TGCGCCAGCAGTGATGGAGGGATGAACACTGAAGCTTTCTTT
CDR3 protein: CASSDGGMNTEAFF

V gene: TRBV5-1
D gene: TRBD1
J gene: TRBJ2-3
clone size: once
CDR3 DNA: TGCGCCAGCAGCTTGGGGGGACAGTTCACAGATACGCAGTATTTT
CDR3 protein: CASSLGGQFTDTQYF

V gene: TRBV5-5
D gene: -
J gene: TRBJ2-6
clone size: -
CDR3 DNA: TGTGCCAGCAGCTTGGTGGGGCGCGGGGCCAACGTCCTGACTTTC
CDR3 protein: CASSLVGRGANVLTF

V gene: TRBV29-1
D gene: -
J gene: TRBJ2-2
clone size: -
CDR3 DNA: TGCAGCGTTTCCAGAGGGAGCACCGGGGAGCTGTTTTTT
CDR3 protein: CSVSRGSTGELFF

V gene: TRBV7-6
D gene: TRBD1
J gene: TRBJ1-6
clone size: -
CDR3 DNA: TGTGCCAGCAGCTTCGGTGGACAGGGCAATTCACCCCTCCACTTT
CDR3 protein: CASSFGGQGNSPLHF

V gene: TRBV11-3
D gene: TRBD1
J gene: TRBJ1-3
clone size: -
CDR3 DNA: TGTGCCAGCAGCTTAGAGGGGTTAGACAGGGGCTCTGGAAACACCATATATTTT
CDR3 protein: CASSLEGLDRGSGNTIYF

V gene: TRBV19
D gene: TRBD1
J gene: TRBJ1-2
clone size: few
CDR3 DNA: TGTGCCACCTTTCTAACAGGGGGAATTGGCTACACCTTC
CDR3 protein: CATFLTGGIGYTF

V gene: TRBV5-1
D gene: -
J gene: TRBJ1-5
clone size: -
CDR3 DNA: TGCGCCAGCAGCTTCTCTTCTGAGGGGCCCCAGCATTTT
CDR3 protein: CASSFSSEGPQHF

V gene: TRBV5-1
D gene: -
J gene: TRBJ1-2
clone size: few
CDR3 DNA: TGCGCCAGCAGCATTACAGGTACCAGTGGCTACACCTTC
CDR3 protein: CASSITGTSGYTF

V gene: TRBV5-4
D gene: -
J gene: TRBJ1-3
clone size: -
CDR3 DNA: TGTGCCAGCAGCTTGAACAGGATTGGAAACACCATATATTTT
CDR3 protein: CASSLNRIGNTIYF

V gene: TRBV5-1
D gene: -
J gene: TRBJ1-3
clone size: -
CDR3 DNA: TGCGCCAGCAGCTTCCCGGGGGGAGGAAGAACTGGAAACACCATATATTTT
CDR3 protein: CASSFPGGGRTGNTIYF

V gene: TRBV11-2
D gene: TRBD2
J gene: TRBJ2-1
clone size: -
CDR3 DNA: TGTGCCAGCACCACCCCCCCTAGCGGGAGTTGGGATGAGCAGTTCTTC
CDR3 protein: CASTTPPSGSWDEQFF

V gene: TRBV19
D gene: TRBD2
J gene: TRBJ2-3
clone size: -
CDR3 DNA: TGTGCCAGTAGTATGATGACTAGCGGGAGAGTTACGCAGTATTTT
CDR3 protein: CASSMMTSGRVTQYF

V gene: TRBV7-9
D gene: TRBD1
J gene: TRBJ1-1
clone size: -
CDR3 DNA: TGTGCCAGCAGCTTAGAAGGACAGGGTTCTGAAGCTTTCTTT
CDR3 protein: CASSLEGQGSEAFF

V gene: TRBV5-1
D gene: -
J gene: TRBJ1-6
clone size: once
CDR3 DNA: TGCGCCAGCAGCCAAGAGACAGGAGTTAATTCACCCCTCCACTTT
CDR3 protein: CASSQETGVNSPLHF

V gene: TRBV19
D gene: TRBD2
J gene: TRBJ2-3
clone size: few
CDR3 DNA: TGTGCCAGTAACCCACTAGCGGGAGGTGAAGATACGCAGTATTTT
CDR3 protein: CASNPLAGGEDTQYF

V gene: TRBV19
D gene: -
J gene: TRBJ2-2
clone size: -
CDR3 DNA: TGTGCCAGTAGGCCAGTCACCGGGGAGCTGTTTTTT
CDR3 protein: CASRPVTGELFF

V gene: TRBV24-1
D gene: TRBD1
J gene: TRBJ1-2
clone size: -
CDR3 DNA: TGTGCCACCAGTGACTCAAACAGGGGTAGTGGCTACACCTTC
CDR3 protein: CATSDSNRGSGYTF

V gene: TRBV3-1/TRBV3-2
D gene: -
J gene: TRBJ1-1
clone size: -
CDR3 DNA: TGTGCCAGCAGCCAAGACGTTAGATCCGATGAAGCTTTCTTT
CDR3 protein: CASSQDVRSDEAFF

V gene: TRBV18
D gene: TRBD1
J gene: TRBJ1-1
clone size: -
CDR3 DNA: TGTGCCAGCTCCGACAGGGAGAACACTGAAGCTTTCTTT
CDR3 protein: CASSDRENTEAFF

V gene: TRBV5-1
D gene: -
J gene: TRBJ1-2
clone size: -
CDR3 DNA: TGCGCCAGCAACTGGGGAGTCTTTGGGCCAGACTATGGCTACACCTTC
CDR3 protein: CASNWGVFGPDYGYTF

V gene: TRBV4-1
D gene: -
J gene: TRBJ1-2
clone size: -
CDR3 DNA: TGCGCCAGCAATTTCGGGGGAGGCTATGGCTACACCTTC
CDR3 protein: CASNFGGGYGYTF

V gene: TRBV10-2
D gene: -
J gene: TRBJ2-1
clone size: -
CDR3 DNA: TGCGCCAGCAGTGGACTAGTCGTCTATGAGCAGTTCTTC
CDR3 protein: CASSGLVVYEQFF

V gene: TRBV7-8
D gene: -
J gene: TRBJ1-1
clone size: few
CDR3 DNA: TGTGCCAGCAGCTCATTGGAGGGCATGAACACTGAAGCTTTCTTT
CDR3 protein: CASSSLEGMNTEAFF

V gene: TRBV7-2
D gene: -
J gene: TRBJ1-1
clone size: once
CDR3 DNA: TGTGCCAGCAGCCCCAGGTTGAACACTGAAGCTTTCTTT
CDR3 protein: CASSPRLNTEAFF

V gene: TRBV12-3/TRBV12-4
D gene: TRBD1
J gene: TRBJ2-1
clone size: -
CDR3 DNA: TGTGCCAGCGAATCGGGACAGGGATATGAGCAGTTCTTC
CDR3 protein: CASESGQGYEQFF

V gene: TRBV6-5
D gene: TRBD1
J gene: TRBJ1-3
clone size: -
CDR3 DNA: TGTGCCAGCAGGGACAGGCCCTCTGGAAACACCATATATTTT
CDR3 protein: CASRDRPSGNTIYF

V gene: TRBV6-5
D gene: -
J gene: TRBJ1-2
clone size: -
CDR3 DNA: TGTGCCAGCAGTTACTCGACAGGTTTCGGCTACACCTTC
CDR3 protein: CASSYSTGFGYTF

V gene: TRBV18
D gene: TRBD1
J gene: TRBJ1-1
clone size: -
CDR3 DNA: TGTGCCAGCTCACTCGGGACAGGCGCTAACACTGAAGCTTTCTTT
CDR3 protein: CASSLGTGANTEAFF

V gene: TRBV6-5
D gene: -
J gene: TRBJ2-5
clone size: once
CDR3 DNA: TGTGCCAGCAGACAGGGTGGGGGGACCCAGTACTTC
CDR3 protein: CASRQGGGTQYF

V gene: TRBV7-9
D gene: -
J gene: TRBJ1-4
clone size: -
CDR3 DNA: TGTGCCAGCAGCTTAATGGTGGGCCCTAATGAAAAACTGTTTTTT
CDR3 protein: CASSLMVGPNEKLFF

V gene: TRBV5-1
D gene: TRBD1
J gene: TRBJ1-2
clone size: -
CDR3 DNA: TGCGCCAGCAGCACACAGGGGGCCTCGGGCGGCTACACCTTC
CDR3 protein: CASSTQGASGGYTF

V gene: TRBV10-3
D gene: TRBD2
J gene: TRBJ2-3
clone size: -
CDR3 DNA: TGTGCCACCTCCGGGACTAGCGGGGGGGGCCCCACAGATACGCAGTATTTT
CDR3 protein: CATSGTSGGGPTDTQYF

V gene: TRBV7-2
D gene: TRBD2
J gene: TRBJ2-3
clone size: -
CDR3 DNA: TGTGCCAGCAGCTTAGGGCCTAGCGGGGTTGTCACAGATACGCAGTATTTT
CDR3 protein: CASSLGPSGVVTDTQYF

V gene: TRBV24-1
D gene: TRBD1
J gene: TRBJ1-3
clone size: -
CDR3 DNA: TGTGCCACCAGTGACCCGGGACAGGGGGATGGAAACACCATATATTTT
CDR3 protein: CATSDPGQGDGNTIYF

V gene: TRBV25-1
D gene: TRBD1
J gene: TRBJ1-6
clone size: once
CDR3 DNA: TGTGCCAGCGCTCCCGGGACAGGGGGCATAGGATCACCCCTCCACTTT
CDR3 protein: CASAPGTGGIGSPLHF

V gene: TRBV7-2
D gene: -
J gene: TRBJ2-1
clone size: -
CDR3 DNA: TGTGCCAGCAGCCCCGCCGGGACTCGCAATGAGCAGTTCTTC
CDR3 protein: CASSPAGTRNEQFF

V gene: TRBV7-2
D gene: -
J gene: TRBJ2-3
clone size: -
CDR3 DNA: TGTGCCAGCAGCTCATATACTCAAGATACGCAGTATTTT
CDR3 protein: CASSSYTQDTQYF

V gene: TRBV29-1
D gene: TRBD1
J gene: TRBJ1-2
clone size: few
CDR3 DNA: TGCAGCGCGGGGGGGACAGCGTCATATGGCTACACCTTC
CDR3 protein: CSAGGTASYGYTF

V gene: TRBV3-1/TRBV3-2
D gene: -
J gene: TRBJ2-1
clone size: -
CDR3 DNA: TGTGCCAGCAGCCAAGGCGGATCGGCAAATGAGCAGTTCTTC
CDR3 protein: CASSQGGSANEQFF

V gene: TRBV5-1
D gene: -
J gene: TRBJ1-1
clone size: -
CDR3 DNA: TGCGCCAGCAGCTTTGCGGCGCAGCGCACTGAAGCTTTCTTT
CDR3 protein: CASSFAAQRTEAFF

V gene: TRBV24-1
D gene: TRBD1
J gene: TRBJ1-4
clone size: -
CDR3 DNA: TGTGCCACCAGTGAGCGCCGGGACAGGCTGAGAAAAAAACTGTTTTTT
CDR3 protein: CATSERRDRLRKKLFF

V gene: TRBV7-2
D gene: TRBD1
J gene: TRBJ1-1
clone size: -
CDR3 DNA: TGTGCCAGCAGCTCGTCCGGGACAGGGATTTCGGACACTGAAGCTTTCTTT
CDR3 protein: CASSSSGTGISDTEAFF

V gene: TRBV18
D gene: -
J gene: TRBJ1-3
clone size: -
CDR3 DNA: TGTGCCAGCTCACCAGGGATAACGGGGAACACCATATATTTT
CDR3 protein: CASSPGITGNTIYF

V gene: TRBV12-5
D gene: TRBD2
J gene: TRBJ2-1
clone size: once
CDR3 DNA: TGTGCTAGTGGTTTGGTACGGGGGACTAGCTTTGGGAAGGGTACCTACAATGAGCAGTTCTTC
CDR3 protein: CASGLVRGTSFGKGTYNEQFF

V gene: TRBV5-1
D gene: -
J gene: TRBJ1-1
clone size: -
CDR3 DNA: TGCGCCAGCAGCTCGGAGGCAGGGGCCACTGAAGCTTTCTTT
CDR3 protein: CASSSEAGATEAFF

V gene: TRBV7-8
D gene: -
J gene: TRBJ1-5
clone size: -
CDR3 DNA: TGTGCCAGCAGCTCGGACTTACGGAGCAATCAGCCCCAGCATTTT
CDR3 protein: CASSSDLRSNQPQHF

V gene: TRBV7-3
D gene: -
J gene: TRBJ1-2
clone size: -
CDR3 DNA: TGTGCCAGCAGCCCGACTCGAGTCAGCTATGGCTACACCTTC
CDR3 protein: CASSPTRVSYGYTF

V gene: TRBV9
D gene: -
J gene: TRBJ2-1
clone size: -
CDR3 DNA: TGTGCCAGCAGCGTTGACAGCCTCTACAATGAGCAGTTCTTC
CDR3 protein: CASSVDSLYNEQFF

V gene: TRBV27
D gene: TRBD1
J gene: TRBJ1-5
clone size: -
CDR3 DNA: TGTGCCAGCAGTCCGGACAGGTTTAGCAATCAGCCCCAGCATTTT
CDR3 protein: CASSPDRFSNQPQHF

V gene: TRBV20-1
D gene: -
J gene: TRBJ2-1
clone size: -
CDR3 DNA: TGCAGTGCTAGTTCCTTAAGGAGTCCGAGGCCCAATGAGCAGTTCTTC
CDR3 protein: CSASSLRSPRPNEQFF

V gene: TRBV2
D gene: TRBD1
J gene: TRBJ1-4
clone size: -
CDR3 DNA: TGTGCCAGCAGTAGGACAGGGCTTAATGAAAAACTGTTTTTT
CDR3 protein: CASSRTGLNEKLFF